This T cell receptor beta chain was captured by sequencing in a study of blood T cell repertoires in COVID-19. Study summary: COVID-19 samples from acute and convalescent phases originated in the United States, Italy and Spain.

Cohort 3 recovery required two negative PCRs, clearance, or symptom resolution. Original handling: Reference gene primer amplification in the assay estimated nucleated cell counts. This table comes from immunoSEQ multiplex PCR, and its TCRdb copy is limited to in-frame clones, with some not included. That table supplies the V and J calls and clone size; D and trimming were determined from the DNA. The profile covers 110,000 to 150,000 clones, with over 80% appearing a single time and roughly 10% taken by the ten largest. Germline V gene data show CDR1 as SGHDT and CDR2 as YYEEEE. With 4 bases removed from V and 2 bases from J, the gap between germline ends came to 7 bases. The CDR3 runs 13 residues.

Sample: PBMCs or T cells enriched from blood (not recorded which). The TCR sequence derives from a man aged 55 to 70 who had recovered from COVID-19. The chain is built from TRBV5-6 and TRBJ2-1; no clear D gene. The chain's CDR3 is CASSLDTYNEQFF. CDR3 DNA sequence: TGTGCCAGCAGCCTAGATACCTACAATGAGCAGTTCTTC.